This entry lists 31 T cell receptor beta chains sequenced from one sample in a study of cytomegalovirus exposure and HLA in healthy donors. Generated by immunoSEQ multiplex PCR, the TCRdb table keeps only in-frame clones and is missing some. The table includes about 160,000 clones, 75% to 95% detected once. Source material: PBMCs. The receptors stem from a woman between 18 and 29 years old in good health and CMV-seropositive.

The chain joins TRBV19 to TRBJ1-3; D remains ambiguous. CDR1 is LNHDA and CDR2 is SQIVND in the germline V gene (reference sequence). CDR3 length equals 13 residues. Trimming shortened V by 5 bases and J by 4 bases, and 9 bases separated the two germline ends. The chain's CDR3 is CASSLRLGNTIYF. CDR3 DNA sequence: TGTGCCAGTAGTCTCCGACTCGGAAACACCATATATTTT.

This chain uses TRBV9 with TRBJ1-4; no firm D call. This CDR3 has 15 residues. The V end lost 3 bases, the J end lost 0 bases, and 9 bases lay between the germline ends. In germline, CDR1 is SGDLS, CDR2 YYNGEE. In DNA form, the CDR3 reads TGTGCCAGCAGCGCTCGAGGGTCAACTAATGAAAAACTGTTTTTT. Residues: CASSARGSTNEKLFF.

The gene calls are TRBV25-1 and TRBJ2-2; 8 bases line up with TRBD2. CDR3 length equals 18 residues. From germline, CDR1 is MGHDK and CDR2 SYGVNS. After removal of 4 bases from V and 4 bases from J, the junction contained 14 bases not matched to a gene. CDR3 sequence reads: CASSGPSGRPLSTGELFF. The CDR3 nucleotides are TGTGCCAGCAGTGGCCCAAGCGGGAGACCCTTAAGCACCGGGGAGCTGTTTTTT.

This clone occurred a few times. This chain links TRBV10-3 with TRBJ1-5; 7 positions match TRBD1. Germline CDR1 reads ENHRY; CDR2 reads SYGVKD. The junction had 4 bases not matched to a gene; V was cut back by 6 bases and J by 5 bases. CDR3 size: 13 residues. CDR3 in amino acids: CAIRETGYQPQHF. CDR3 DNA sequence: TGTGCCATCAGGGAGACAGGGTATCAGCCCCAGCATTTT.

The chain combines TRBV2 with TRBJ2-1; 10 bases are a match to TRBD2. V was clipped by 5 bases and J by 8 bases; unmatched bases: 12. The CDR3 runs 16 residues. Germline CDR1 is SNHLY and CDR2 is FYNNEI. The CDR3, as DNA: TGTGCCAGCAGTTCAATAGAGCGGGGGGGCCTCGATGAGCAGTTCTTC. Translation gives CASSSIERGGLDEQFF.

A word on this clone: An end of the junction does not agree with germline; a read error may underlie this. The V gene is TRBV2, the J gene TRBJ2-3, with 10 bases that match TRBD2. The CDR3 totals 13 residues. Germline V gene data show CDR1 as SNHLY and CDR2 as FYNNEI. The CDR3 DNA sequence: TGTGCCAGCAGTAAAGCTAGCGGGGGTACGCAGTATTTT. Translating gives CASSKASGGTQYF.

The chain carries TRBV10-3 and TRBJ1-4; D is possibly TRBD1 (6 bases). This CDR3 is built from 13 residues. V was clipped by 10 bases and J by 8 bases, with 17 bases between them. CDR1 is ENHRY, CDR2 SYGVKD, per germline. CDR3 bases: TGTGCCACCAGGGGAGGGGAGGGGGAAAAACTGTTTTTT. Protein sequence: CATRGGEGEKLFF.

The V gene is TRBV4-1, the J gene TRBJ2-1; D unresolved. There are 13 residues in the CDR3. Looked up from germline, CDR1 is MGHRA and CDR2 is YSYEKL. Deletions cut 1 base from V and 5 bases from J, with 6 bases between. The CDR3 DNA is TGCGCCAGCAGCCAAGTCCGTAACAATGAGCAGTTCTTC. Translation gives CASSQVRNNEQFF.

CDR3 in DNA: TGCGCCAGCAGTGTCACTAGCGGGGCCGAGGAGTATTTT. Its protein is CASSVTSGAEEYF. The chain has TRBV10-1 and TRBJ2-3, with TRBD2 matching over 10 bases. CDR1 is WNHNN, CDR2 SYGVQD, per germline (reference sequence). CDR3 length: 13 residues. Losses at the gene ends were 4 bases for V and 13 bases for J; bases not matched to a gene: 8.

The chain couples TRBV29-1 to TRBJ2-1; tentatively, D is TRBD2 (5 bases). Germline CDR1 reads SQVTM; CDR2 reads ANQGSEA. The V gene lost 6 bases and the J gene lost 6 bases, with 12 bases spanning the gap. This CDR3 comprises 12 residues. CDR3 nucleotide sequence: TGCAGCGTAGCGGACCCGGGCAATGAGCAGTTCTTC. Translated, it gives CSVADPGNEQFF.

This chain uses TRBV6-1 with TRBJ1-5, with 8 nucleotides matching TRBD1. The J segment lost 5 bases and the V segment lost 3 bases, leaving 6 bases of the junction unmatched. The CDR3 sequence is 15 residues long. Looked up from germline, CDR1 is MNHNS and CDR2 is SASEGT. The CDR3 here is CASSERDRLDQPQHF. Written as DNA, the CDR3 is TGTGCCAGCAGTGAGAGGGACAGGTTAGATCAGCCCCAGCATTTT.

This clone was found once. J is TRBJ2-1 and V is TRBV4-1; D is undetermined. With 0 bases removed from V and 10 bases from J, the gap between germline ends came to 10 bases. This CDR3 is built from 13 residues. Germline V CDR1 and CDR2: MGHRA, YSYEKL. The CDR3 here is CASSQDRVREQFF. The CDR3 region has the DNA TGCGCCAGCAGCCAAGACCGGGTTAGGGAGCAGTTCTTC.

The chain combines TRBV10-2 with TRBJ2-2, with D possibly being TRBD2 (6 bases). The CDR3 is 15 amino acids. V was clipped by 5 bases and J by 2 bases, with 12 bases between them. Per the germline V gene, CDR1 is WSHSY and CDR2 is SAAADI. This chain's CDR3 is CASSFSGHNTGELFF. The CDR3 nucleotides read TGCGCCAGCAGTTTCAGCGGGCATAACACCGGGGAGCTGTTTTTT.

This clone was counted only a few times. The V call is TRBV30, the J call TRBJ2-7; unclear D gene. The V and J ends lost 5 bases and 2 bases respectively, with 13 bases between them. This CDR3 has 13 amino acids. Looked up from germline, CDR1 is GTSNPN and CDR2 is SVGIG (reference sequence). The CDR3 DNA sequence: TGTGCCTGGGCTCCCCACAGAGCCTACGAGCAGTACTTC. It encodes CAWAPHRAYEQYF.

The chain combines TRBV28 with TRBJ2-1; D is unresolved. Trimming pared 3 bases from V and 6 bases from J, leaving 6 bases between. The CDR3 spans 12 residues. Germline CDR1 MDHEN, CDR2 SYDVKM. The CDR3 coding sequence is TGTGCCAGCAGTTTTCGAGGCAATGAGCAGTTCTTC. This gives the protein CASSFRGNEQFF.

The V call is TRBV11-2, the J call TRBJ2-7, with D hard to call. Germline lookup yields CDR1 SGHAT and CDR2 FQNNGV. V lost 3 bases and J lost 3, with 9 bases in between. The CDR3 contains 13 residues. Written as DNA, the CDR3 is TGTGCCAGCAGCTTTCTCCCCTACTACGAGCAGTACTTC. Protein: CASSFLPYYEQYF.

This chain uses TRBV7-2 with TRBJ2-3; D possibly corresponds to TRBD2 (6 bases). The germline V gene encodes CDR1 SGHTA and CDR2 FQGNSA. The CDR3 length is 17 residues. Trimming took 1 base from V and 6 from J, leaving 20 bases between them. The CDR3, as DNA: TGTGCCAGCAGCTTAGTCCGGATGGCCCGGGGGTCTGATACGCAGTATTTT. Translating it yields CASSLVRMARGSDTQYF.

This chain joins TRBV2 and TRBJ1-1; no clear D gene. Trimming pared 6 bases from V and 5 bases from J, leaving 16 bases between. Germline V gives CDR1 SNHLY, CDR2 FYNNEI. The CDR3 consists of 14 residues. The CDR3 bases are TGTGCCAGCAGCCCACGACTTATCCGGACTGAAGCTTTCTTT. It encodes CASSPRLIRTEAFF.

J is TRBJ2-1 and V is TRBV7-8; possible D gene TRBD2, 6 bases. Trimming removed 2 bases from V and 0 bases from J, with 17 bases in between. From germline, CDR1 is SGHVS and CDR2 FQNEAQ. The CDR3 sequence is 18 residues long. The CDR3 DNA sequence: TGTGCCAGCAGCTTAATTCGCTCTAGCGCCTACTCCTACAATGAGCAGTTCTTC. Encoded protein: CASSLIRSSAYSYNEQFF.

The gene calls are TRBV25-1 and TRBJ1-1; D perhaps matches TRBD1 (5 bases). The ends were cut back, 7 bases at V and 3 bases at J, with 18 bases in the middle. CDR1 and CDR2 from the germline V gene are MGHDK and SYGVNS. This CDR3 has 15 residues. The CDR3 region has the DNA TGTGCCAGCAAAACTGGGCGGGGCTTGGACACTGAAGCTTTCTTT. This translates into CASKTGRGLDTEAFF.

CDR3 region: CASSLSSPNTGELFF. The CDR3 DNA sequence: TGTGCCAGCAGTTTATCCTCTCCGAACACCGGGGAGCTGTTTTTT. The chain joins TRBV27 to TRBJ2-2; D call uncertain. Per the germline V gene, CDR1 is MNHEY and CDR2 is SMNVEV (reference sequence). The CDR3 consists of 15 residues. Trimming removed 0 bases at V and 0 bases at J, with 5 bases between.

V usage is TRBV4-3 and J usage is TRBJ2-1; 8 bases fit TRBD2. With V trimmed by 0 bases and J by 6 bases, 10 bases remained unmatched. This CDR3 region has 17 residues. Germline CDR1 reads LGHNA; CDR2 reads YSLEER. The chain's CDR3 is CASSQDRSGSYSNEQFF. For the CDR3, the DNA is TGCGCCAGCAGCCAAGATCGAAGCGGGAGTTACTCCAATGAGCAGTTCTTC.

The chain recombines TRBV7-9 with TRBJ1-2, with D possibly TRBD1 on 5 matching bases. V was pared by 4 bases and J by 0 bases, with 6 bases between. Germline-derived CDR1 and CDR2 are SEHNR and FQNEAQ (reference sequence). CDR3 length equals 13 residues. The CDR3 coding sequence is TGTGCCAGCAGCTCGACAGCTAACTATGGCTACACCTTC. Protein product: CASSSTANYGYTF.

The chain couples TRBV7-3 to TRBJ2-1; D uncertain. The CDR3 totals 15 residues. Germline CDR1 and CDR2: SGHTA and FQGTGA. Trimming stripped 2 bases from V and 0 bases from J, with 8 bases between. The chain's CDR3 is CASSLRRSSYNEQFF. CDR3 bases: TGTGCCAGCAGCTTACGGCGGAGCTCCTACAATGAGCAGTTCTTC.

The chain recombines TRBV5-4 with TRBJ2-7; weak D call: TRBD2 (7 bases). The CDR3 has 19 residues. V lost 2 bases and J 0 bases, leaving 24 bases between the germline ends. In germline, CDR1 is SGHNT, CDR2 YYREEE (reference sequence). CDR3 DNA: TGTGCCAGCAGCTTAAGGAGGGGGGGCCGGCCCCTGAGCTCCTACGAGCAGTACTTC. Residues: CASSLRRGGRPLSSYEQYF.

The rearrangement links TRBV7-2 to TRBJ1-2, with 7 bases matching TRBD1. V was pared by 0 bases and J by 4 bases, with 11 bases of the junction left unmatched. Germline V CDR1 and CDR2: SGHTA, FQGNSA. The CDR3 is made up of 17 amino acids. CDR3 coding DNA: TGTGCCAGCAGCTTAGCGCCAGGTACAGGGGCGATCTATGGCTACACCTTC. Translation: CASSLAPGTGAIYGYTF.

DNA of the CDR3: TGCGCCAGCAGCCAAGGCGGAACAGGGCTGAACACTGAAGCTTTCTTT. This codes for CASSQGGTGLNTEAFF. This chain connects TRBV4-1 to TRBJ1-1, with D possibly being TRBD1 (6 bases). From germline, CDR1 is MGHRA and CDR2 YSYEKL. There are 16 residues in the CDR3. Trimming left V 1 base short and J 0 bases short, with 12 bases between.

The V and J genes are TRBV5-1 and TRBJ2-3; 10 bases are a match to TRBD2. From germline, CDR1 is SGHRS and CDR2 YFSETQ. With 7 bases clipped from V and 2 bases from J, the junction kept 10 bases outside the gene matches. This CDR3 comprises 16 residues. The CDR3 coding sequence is TGCGCCAGCCGGGCTAGCGGGAGAAGTTTCACAGATACGCAGTATTTT. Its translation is CASRASGRSFTDTQYF.

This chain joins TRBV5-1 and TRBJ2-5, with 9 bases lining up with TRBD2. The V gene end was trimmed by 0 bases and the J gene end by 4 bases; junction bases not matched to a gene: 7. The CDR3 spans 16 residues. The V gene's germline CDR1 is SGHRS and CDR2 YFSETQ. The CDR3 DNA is TGCGCCAGCAGCTTGGCGCCTAGCGGGGTGCGAGAGACCCAGTACTTC. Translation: CASSLAPSGVRETQYF.

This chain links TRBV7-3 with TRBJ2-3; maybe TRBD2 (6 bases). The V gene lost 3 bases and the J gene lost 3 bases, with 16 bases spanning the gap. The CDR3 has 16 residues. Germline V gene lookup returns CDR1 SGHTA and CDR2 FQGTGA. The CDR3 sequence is CASSLRGGGSTDTQYF. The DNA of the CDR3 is TGTGCCAGCAGCTTGCGGGGAGGTGGGAGTACAGATACGCAGTATTTT.

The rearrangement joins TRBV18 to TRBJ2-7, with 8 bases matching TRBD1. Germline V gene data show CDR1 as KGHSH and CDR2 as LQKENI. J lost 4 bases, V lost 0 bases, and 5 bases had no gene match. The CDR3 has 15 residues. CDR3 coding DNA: TGTGCCAGCTCACCACCGCTCAGGGGGCGATACGAGCAGTACTTC. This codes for CASSPPLRGRYEQYF.